A single sample is the source of the 29 T cell receptor delta chains below, sequenced in a study of γδ T cells in repeated Plasmodium falciparum infection. Gammadelta T cells were flow-sorted from PBMC into Vgamma9/Vdelta2+ and Vdelta2-negative populations for bulk analysis. TCRdb reprocessed the multiplex PCR reads using CATT. The sample has approximately 93,000 delta-chain clones, roughly 0.98% seen once; the top ten hold around 9.6%. The sample consisted of gamma-delta T cells from blood. Every receptor here comes from a pool of human donors (malaria-infected and uninfected, not separated).

This clone has just a few counts. This DNA translates differently at residue 5 from the TCRdb protein, which is that of a much larger clone; a read error is likely, and the protein shown is the DNA's own translation. The gene calls are TRDV2 and TRDJ1; 10 bases line up with TRDD3. Since TCRdb gives no J gene, matching the DNA to germline was used here to assign it. The CDR3 sequence is 15 residues long. With 2 bases clipped from V and 2 bases from J, the junction kept 4 bases outside the gene matches. Germline-derived CDR1 and CDR2 are GEAIGNYY and EKD. The DNA of the CDR3 is TGTGCCTGTGACAGTCTGGGGGATAAGACCGATAAACTCATCTTT. Translation gives CACDSLGDKTDKLIF.

This clone has a handful of counts. Translating this DNA gives a protein that differs at residue 10 from the TCRdb one, which belongs to a much larger clone; a read error is likely, and the protein shown is this translation. The rearrangement joins TRDV1 to TRDJ1; TRDD3 matches 10 bases. V lost 3 bases, J lost 2 bases, and 21 bases stayed unmatched. Germline V gene sequence: CDR1 TSWWSYY, CDR2 QGS. CDR3 length equals 21 residues. CDR3 protein: CALGDLTLRGPVLGDTDKLIF. CDR3 DNA: TGTGCTCTTGGGGACCTAACTCTCCGGGGCCCTGTACTGGGGGATACCGATAAACTCATCTTT.

This clone was counted a few times. A far larger clone is a single base away, which makes a read error likely. No DNA is shown, since the ends of the CDR3 on it are uncertain; the CDR3 is the one TCRdb lists. This CDR3 is CALGNRRILPLGDTADKLIF. The V gene call reads TRDV1; no J gene was called; the table gives TRDD3 as D, unverified against the DNA. Germline loops: CDR1 TSWWSYY, CDR2 QGS. The CDR3 spans 20 residues, counting both ends.

A note on this clone: The mismatch at residue 9 between this DNA's translation and the TCRdb protein of a much larger clone likely reflects a read error; the protein shown is translated from the DNA. The V call is TRDV2, the J call TRDJ3, with D tentatively TRDD3 (5 bases). Assignment of the J gene here rests on matching the DNA to germline, because TCRdb gives none. V shed 3 bases and J shed 2 bases, with 13 bases lying between them. The CDR3 sequence is 17 residues long. In germline, CDR1 is GEAIGNYY, CDR2 EKD. DNA of the CDR3: TGTGCCTGTGACCCTGTGAGGGGGCCCTGGGACACCCGACAGATGTTTTTC. The encoded protein is CACDPVRGPWDTRQMFF.

A remark on this clone: TCRdb's entry gives the protein of a much larger clone, which mismatches this DNA's translation at residue 10, likely from a read error; the protein reported here is translated from the DNA. DNA of the CDR3: TGTGCTCTTGGGGAACTTCATCTTCCTTCGAAGGGTTCCACCGATAAACTCATCTTT. Translating gives CALGELHLPSKGSTDKLIF. This chain connects TRDV1 to TRDJ1; perhaps TRDD2 as D (6 bases). The germline CDR1 and CDR2 sequences are TSWWSYY and QGS. V was clipped by 0 bases and J by 1 base, with 21 bases between them. The CDR3 consists of 19 residues.

Remarks on this clone: Translating this DNA gives a protein that differs at residue 3 from the TCRdb one, which belongs to a much larger clone; a read error is likely, and the protein shown is this translation. The rearrangement links TRDV1 to TRDJ1; D might be TRDD3 (6 bases). Germline matching of the DNA provided the J gene here, since TCRdb leaves it blank. The germline CDR1 and CDR2 sequences are TSWWSYY and QGS. CDR3 length: 15 amino acids. This chain's CDR3 is CAPGEVTPYTDKLIF. In DNA form, the CDR3 reads TGTGCTCCTGGGGAAGTGACCCCTTACACCGATAAACTCATCTTT.

This clone has more than one count but fewer than ten. The amino acid sequence in TCRdb belongs to a much larger clone and departs from this DNA's translation at residue 16, likely a sequencing read error; the sequence shown is translated from the DNA. V and J are TRDV2 and TRDJ1, with 10 bases that match TRDD3. Matching the DNA to germline supplied the J gene, which TCRdb does not give. Trimming cost V 0 bases and J 4 bases; bases outside gene matches: 22. Germline V lookup: CDR1 GEAIGNYY, CDR2 EKD. The CDR3 runs to 21 residues. CDR3 nucleotide sequence: TGTGCCTGTGACACCGTCTCACCTCCGACCGTACTGGGGGATCACATCGATAAACTCATCTTT. Translating gives CACDTVSPPTVLGDHIDKLIF.

In its sample, this clone was seen a few times. TCRdb's entry gives the protein of a much larger clone, which mismatches this DNA's translation at residue 11, likely from a read error; the protein reported here is translated from the DNA. The V gene is TRDV2, the J gene TRDJ1; 7 bases agree with TRDD3. No J gene was available from TCRdb, and it was assigned here by a germline match of the DNA. This CDR3 is built from 22 residues. J lost 0 bases, V lost 1 base, and 25 bases had no gene match. Germline V gene sequence: CDR1 GEAIGNYY, CDR2 EKD. The CDR3 DNA reads as TGTGCCTGTGACACTTTAAGGGATGGGGGGATCAATACAGGGGACTACACCGATAAACTCATCTTT. This sequence encodes CACDTLRDGGINTGDYTDKLIF.

This clone was detected a few times. A single base is all that separates this from a far larger clone, so a read error is likely. Other DNA sequences in this sample translate to the same CDR3. The chain has TRDV2 and TRDJ1; TRDD2 aligns across 8 bases. TCRdb lists no J gene, so it was determined here by aligning the DNA to germline. Losses at the gene ends were 0 bases for V and 2 bases for J; bases not matched to a gene: 13. Germline assignment: CDR1 GEAIGNYY and CDR2 EKD. CDR3 length equals 18 residues. CDR3 loop: CACDTLLPTDGDTDKLIF. For the CDR3, the DNA is TGTGCCTGTGACACCCTACTTCCTACGGACGGAGATACCGATAAACTCATCTTT.

On this clone: A read error likely explains this, since a far larger clone differs by one base. Other DNA sequences from this sample encode an identical CDR3 as well. The gene calls are TRDV1 and TRDJ1, with D perhaps matching TRDD3 (5 bases). V was shortened by 2 bases and J by 5 bases, with 36 bases between the two germline ends. Germline V CDR1 and CDR2: TSWWSYY, QGS. The CDR3 loop spans 22 amino acids. This chain's CDR3 is CALGETFDSVPTGGDHEDKLIF. CDR3 coding DNA: TGTGCTCTTGGGGAAACCTTTGATTCCGTTCCCACAGGTGGGGACCACGAGGATAAACTCATCTTT.

This clone was observed a handful of times. A far bigger clonotype differs at one base, so this is likely a read error. This same CDR3 is encoded by further DNA sequences in the sample. No J gene was called, and the V gene is TRDV1; the table assigns TRDD3, which was not confirmed against the DNA. CDR1 and CDR2 (germline): TSWWSYY, QGS. The CDR3 runs 19 residues. This chain's CDR3 is CALGELGPTPSGIEPQLFF. Written as DNA, the CDR3 is TGTGCTCTTGGGGAACTGGGTCCGACCCCCTCGGGGATCGAACCACAGCTCTTCTTT.

A word on this clone: Translating this DNA gives a protein that differs at residue 9 from the TCRdb one, which belongs to a much larger clone; a read error is likely, and the protein shown is this translation. J is TRDJ1 and V is TRDV1; D uncertain. Germline matching of the DNA provided the J gene here, since TCRdb leaves it blank. The CDR3 loop spans 18 amino acids. Germline loops: CDR1 TSWWSYY, CDR2 QGS. The V gene lost 1 base and the J gene lost 3 bases, with 21 bases spanning the gap. CDR3 DNA: TGTGCTCTTGGGGAACGACGCCTAGCTCCCTTTTCGGCCGATAAACTCATCTTT. The encoded protein is CALGERRLAPFSADKLIF.

As for this clone: This sequence is one base from a far larger clone and is likely a read error. Other DNA sequences in this sample translate to the same CDR3. The J gene has no call, while the V gene is TRDV2; the table's D call TRDD3 went unverified against the DNA. This CDR3 has 22 residues. From germline, CDR1 is GEAIGNYY and CDR2 EKD. CDR3 sequence: CACDTITPTGSTGGHNTDKLIF. The CDR3 DNA follows: TGTGCCTGTGACACCATCACCCCTACAGGCTCTACTGGGGGACACAACACCGATAAACTCATCTTC.

A remark on this clone: The TCRdb record carries a much larger clone's protein, which differs from this DNA's translation at residue 20; a read error is the likely cause, and the protein listed here is the DNA translation. The V and J genes are TRAV36/DV7 and TRDJ1; D is perhaps TRDD2 or TRDD3 (6 bases each). CDR3 length: 24 residues. The V gene's germline CDR1 is VTNFRS and CDR2 LTSSGIE (reference sequence). CDR3 residues: CAVEVQNPTPALMGVYMYTNKLIF. DNA for the CDR3: TGTGCTGTGGAGGTTCAGAATCCTACCCCGGCCTTGATGGGGGTCTATATGTACACCAATAAACTCATCTTT.

Worth noting for this clone: The likely explanation is a read error, given a far larger clone one base away. The genes are TRDV2 and TRDJ1; D is perhaps TRDD2 or TRDD3 (6 bases each). TCRdb carries no J gene annotation; the J gene was assigned here by matching the DNA with germline. The CDR3 spans 23 residues. Germline V gene sequence: CDR1 GEAIGNYY, CDR2 EKD. The CDR3 region has the DNA TGCGCCTGTGACTTCCTCTCACTTTCCCAGAAGGGGATTCCTCGGCGTTACACCGATAAACTCATCTTT. Amino acid sequence: CACDFLSLSQKGIPRRYTDKLIF.

This clone has only a few counts. The protein given by TCRdb reflects a much larger clone and differs at residue 7 from this DNA's translation, likely from a read error; the protein shown is the DNA's translation. The chain recombines TRDV1 with TRDJ1; 8 nucleotides agree with TRDD3. V lost 3 bases, J lost 0 bases, and 18 bases stayed unmatched. CDR3 length: 20 residues. The germline CDR1 and CDR2 sequences are TSWWSYY and QGS. CDR3 protein: CALGDHAQNWGPAHTDKLIF. The CDR3, as DNA: TGTGCTCTTGGGGACCACGCCCAAAACTGGGGGCCCGCTCACACCGATAAACTCATCTTT.

Concerning this clone itself: A far larger clone is just one base off, so this is likely a read error. Other DNA sequences in the sample encode the same CDR3. CDR3 in DNA: TGTGCCCTTGGGGAACTAGTGGGACCTCTACAATCGTACTGGGATAGGCCGAAGAGCTCCTGGGACACCCGACAGATGTTTTTC. Encoded protein: CALGELVGPLQSYWDRPKSSWDTRQMFF. The V call is TRDV1, the J call TRDJ3; weak D call: TRDD3 (6 bases). No J gene was available from TCRdb, and it was assigned here by a germline match of the DNA. Germline assignment: CDR1 TSWWSYY and CDR2 QGS. This CDR3 contains 28 residues.

In this sample, this clone turned up a few times. The TCRdb record carries a much larger clone's protein, which differs from this DNA's translation at residue 11; a read error is the likely cause, and the protein listed here is the DNA translation. This chain links TRDV1 with TRDJ1; 7 bases line up with TRDD3. The J gene, missing from TCRdb, was assigned here through DNA to germline matching. CDR1 is TSWWSYY, CDR2 QGS, per germline. The V gene end was trimmed by 1 base and the J gene end by 4 bases; junction bases not matched to a gene: 12. This CDR3 region has 17 residues. CDR3 in amino acids: CALGEPSHLGGLDKLIF. The DNA of the CDR3 is TGTGCTCTTGGGGAACCCTCCCACCTGGGGGGTCTCGATAAACTCATCTTT.

This clone showed up just a few times. Translating this DNA gives a protein that differs at residue 14 from the TCRdb one, which belongs to a much larger clone; a read error is likely, and the protein shown is this translation. The chain carries TRDV1 and TRDJ1; 13 bases agree with TRDD3. TCRdb records no J gene; here it was assigned by comparing the DNA to germline. The CDR3 sequence is 20 residues long. Trimming cost V 0 bases and J 1 base; bases outside gene matches: 11. Germline CDR1 reads TSWWSYY; CDR2 reads QGS. In DNA, the CDR3 is TGTGCTCTTGGGGAACTAGGTCTCTTTACTGGGGGATACGGCACCGATAAACTCATCTTT. Its translation: CALGELGLFTGGYGTDKLIF.

This clone was observed a handful of times. TCRdb has a much larger clone's protein, which differs at residue 15 from the translation of this DNA, likely because of a read error; what is shown is the protein translated from the DNA. This sequence joins TRDV1 and TRDJ1, with TRDD3 identical over 7 bases. TCRdb offers no J gene call, so here the DNA was matched to germline to obtain one. The CDR3 is 18 residues long. Germline lookup yields CDR1 TSWWSYY and CDR2 QGS. The CDR3 loop reads CALGAPIWGGGLADRLIF. In nucleotides, the CDR3 is TGTGCTCTTGGGGCCCCGATTTGGGGGGGGGGATTGGCCGATAGACTCATCTTT.

This clone was observed a handful of times. A far larger clone is off by one base, so a read error is likely. The same CDR3 arises from other DNA sequences in this sample as well. The rearrangement links TRAV14/DV4 to TRDJ1; 12 positions agree with TRDD3. Germline V gives CDR1 TSDPSYG, CDR2 QGSYDQQN (reference sequence). This CDR3 is 19 amino acids long. Trimming cost V 3 bases and J 10 bases; bases outside gene matches: 21. This CDR3 reads CAMRDVRPKTLLGDTILIF. CDR3 in DNA: TGTGCAATGAGAGATGTTCGTCCTAAGACCCTACTGGGGGATACTATACTCATCTTT.

To note about this clone: TCRdb assigns this DNA the protein of a much larger clone, which departs from its translation at residue 3; this likely reflects a read error, and the protein shown comes from translating the DNA. The rearrangement links TRDV2 to TRDJ1; TRDD3 matches 8 bases. TCRdb is silent on the J gene; assignment here came from matching the DNA to germline. The germline gives CDR1 GEAIGNYY, CDR2 EKD. Losses at the gene ends were 8 bases for V and 0 bases for J; bases not matched to a gene: 28. The CDR3 is made up of 21 amino acids. The CDR3 nucleotides read TGTGCCTATGTACTTCCTTTCCCTCGCCTACTGGGGGGTAAGTACACCGATAAACTCATCTTT. Its protein product is CAYVLPFPRLLGGKYTDKLIF.

A note on this clone: The TCRdb record carries a much larger clone's protein, which differs from this DNA's translation at residue 4; a read error is the likely cause, and the protein listed here is the DNA translation. The chain joins TRDV2 to TRDJ1, with D unresolved. CDR3 length: 14 amino acids. Germline loops: CDR1 GEAIGNYY, CDR2 EKD. The CDR3 loop reads CACNTVSITDKLIF. In DNA, the CDR3 is TGTGCCTGTAACACCGTCTCCATAACCGATAAACTCATCTTT.

This clone was detected a few times. This DNA's translation and the protein TCRdb lists, from a much larger clone, do not match at residue 7, likely due to a read error; the protein shown is translated from the DNA. This chain uses TRDV1 with TRDJ3; 12 positions agree with TRDD3. No J gene is reported in TCRdb; it was inferred here by comparing the DNA with germline. This CDR3 spans 23 amino acids. Trimming cost V 2 bases and J 0 bases; bases outside gene matches: 14. Germline V CDR1 and CDR2: TSWWSYY, QGS. CDR3 amino acids: CALGESVNDWGIPSSWDTRQMFF. The CDR3 coding sequence is TGTGCTCTTGGGGAATCGGTGAACGACTGGGGGATACCGAGCTCCTGGGACACCCGACAGATGTTTTTC.

Relative to its sample, this clone is medium-sized (0.01 to 0.1%). Different DNA sequences within this sample yield the same CDR3. This chain joins TRDV1 and TRDJ1; D uncertain. Deletions cut 4 bases from V and 0 bases from J, with 21 bases between. The CDR3 spans 18 residues. Germline CDR1 TSWWSYY, CDR2 QGS. The CDR3 bases are TGTGCTCTTGGGGGCTGGCCTCCGATTAGGCACTACACCGATAAACTCATCTTT. Its protein is CALGGWPPIRHYTDKLIF.

This clone was detected ten times or more. This likely reflects a read error, since a far larger clone is one base away. This sample includes further DNA sequences coding for the same CDR3. The V gene is TRDV2, the J gene TRDJ1, with 12 bases fitting TRDD3. Germline V lookup: CDR1 GEAIGNYY, CDR2 EKD. There are 18 residues in the CDR3. The CDR3 region is CACDRCVLGDTYTDKLIF. CDR3 DNA sequence: TGCGCCTGTGACCGCTGCGTACTGGGGGATACTTACACCGATAAACTCATCTTT.

This clone has a handful of counts. The mismatch at residue 16 between this DNA's translation and the TCRdb protein of a much larger clone likely reflects a read error; the protein shown is translated from the DNA. The chain recombines TRDV1 with TRDJ1; 10 bases fit TRDD3. The J gene, missing from TCRdb, was assigned here through DNA to germline matching. Germline CDR1 TSWWSYY, CDR2 QGS. The CDR3 contains 25 residues. V shed 5 bases and J 0 bases; nucleotides not matched to a gene: 33. The DNA for the CDR3 is TGTGCTCTTGGGACTCAAGGCCTTTCACCTTTTTTCTGGGGGATAGCATCTGGATACACCGATAAACTCATCTTT. Translated, it gives CALGTQGLSPFFWGIASGYTDKLIF.

This clone was seen only a few times. A far larger clone is one base from this, pointing to a likely read error. The gene calls are TRDV1 and TRDJ1; tentative D call: TRDD2 (9 bases). Here the J gene was assigned by germline matching of the DNA, as TCRdb has none. This CDR3 contains 24 residues. Germline loops: CDR1 TSWWSYY, CDR2 QGS. The CDR3: CALGEKVSPFLLHYWGPDTDKLIF. The CDR3 nucleotides are TGCGCTCTTGGGGAAAAGGTGAGCCCCTTCCTACTACATTACTGGGGGCCGGACACCGATAAACTCATCTTT.

This clone has just a few counts. The TCRdb protein, from a much larger clone, departs from this DNA's translation at residue 7, likely by read error; the protein shown derives from the DNA. CDR3 protein: CACDTGGTGGYATRSWDTRQMFF. In nucleotides, the CDR3 is TGTGCCTGTGACACGGGGGGTACTGGGGGATACGCCACCCGCTCCTGGGACACCCGACAGATGTTTTTC. The V call is TRDV2, the J call TRDJ3; 13 positions match TRDD3. The J gene, absent from TCRdb, was called here by matching the DNA to germline. Looked up from germline, CDR1 is GEAIGNYY and CDR2 is EKD. The ends lost 1 base at V and 0 bases at J; junction bases unmatched: 14. This CDR3 spans 23 amino acids.